This entry lists 3 T cell receptor beta chains sequenced from one sample in a study of control samples from healthy donors and cancer patients (dated by TCRdb to the early 2020s). Receptor amplification or capture employed the immunoSEQ multiplex PCR assay. The source is immuneACCESS, and TCRdb retained only in-frame sequences with V and J called. Part of the clones is not carried over; for the studies checked, unresolved V genes explain less than half of this, and the remainder is unexplained. The sample contains roughly 76,000 clones, approximately 94% of them found a single time. The ten top clones hold about 5% of the sample. Sequencing was done on a sample of blood. Receptors originate from a woman younger than 35 in good health.

The chain combines TRBV28 with TRBJ1-1, with 9 bases aligning to TRBD1. With 3 bases clipped from V and 6 bases from J, the junction kept 8 bases outside the gene matches. The germline CDR1 and CDR2 sequences are MDHEN and SYDVKM. The CDR3 totals 15 residues. CDR3 residues: CASSFRDRELAEAFF. The CDR3 DNA sequence: TGTGCCAGCAGTTTCCGGGACAGGGAGCTCGCTGAAGCTTTCTTT.

The chain couples TRBV28 to TRBJ1-6; the D gene is possibly TRBD1 (5 bases). The CDR3 loop spans 15 amino acids. Per germline, CDR1 MDHEN and CDR2 SYDVKM. V was clipped by 8 bases and J by 2 bases, with 13 bases between them. The CDR3 is CASGTSYPYNSPLHF. In nucleotides, the CDR3 is TGTGCCAGCGGGACTTCCTATCCCTATAATTCACCCCTCCACTTT.

This clone was detected only once. The chain combines TRBV18 with TRBJ2-7; D not certain. This CDR3 has 13 amino acids. Per the germline V gene, CDR1 is KGHSH and CDR2 is LQKENI. The V and J ends lost 3 bases and 0 bases respectively, with 6 bases between them. The CDR3 protein is CASSPEGSYEQYF. As DNA, the CDR3 is TGTGCCAGCTCACCTGAAGGCTCCTACGAGCAGTACTTC.